This is a list of T cell receptor beta chains from one sample in a study of cytomegalovirus exposure and HLA in healthy donors. TCRdb's copy holds only in-frame clones and misses some; the assay was immunoSEQ multiplex PCR. The top ten clones hold 2.1% of a sample with tens of thousands of clones, 67% of them seen once. Material: PBMCs. Source of these receptors: a young man in good health and CMV-seronegative. Both conserved end residues are part of each CDR3. Fields, in order: J gene, V gene, CDR3 length, clone size, D gene, CDR3 protein, CDR3 DNA. The D gene is left open where the match is weak. The size entry is marked missing in some rows and otherwise reads once, few, many or a size class.

J gene: TRBJ2-3
V gene: TRBV7-2
CDR3 length: 14
clone size: NA
D gene: TRBD1
CDR3 protein: CASSFWQGADTQYF
CDR3 DNA: TGTGCCAGCAGCTTCTGGCAGGGGGCAGATACGCAGTATTTT

J gene: TRBJ2-1
V gene: TRBV7-9
CDR3 length: 14
clone size: NA
D gene: NA
CDR3 protein: CASSLVLEGNEQFF
CDR3 DNA: TGTGCCAGCAGCTTAGTGTTGGAGGGGAATGAGCAGTTCTTC

J gene: TRBJ2-3
V gene: TRBV7-2
CDR3 length: 15
clone size: NA
D gene: TRBD2
CDR3 protein: CASSYSSGSADTQYF
CDR3 DNA: TGTGCCAGCAGCTACTCTAGCGGTAGCGCAGATACGCAGTATTTT

J gene: TRBJ2-7
V gene: TRBV5-1
CDR3 length: 16
clone size: once
D gene: TRBD1
CDR3 protein: CASSFQTGTGAYEQYF
CDR3 DNA: TGCGCCAGCAGCTTCCAAACCGGGACAGGGGCCTACGAGCAGTACTTC

J gene: TRBJ2-1
V gene: TRBV4-1
CDR3 length: 16
clone size: NA
D gene: TRBD2
CDR3 protein: CASSQVLAGGKDEQFF
CDR3 DNA: TGCGCCAGCAGCCAAGTACTAGCGGGGGGGAAAGATGAGCAGTTCTTC

J gene: TRBJ2-7
V gene: TRBV7-9
CDR3 length: 13
clone size: NA
D gene: NA
CDR3 protein: CASSLGGGYEQYF
CDR3 DNA: TGTGCCAGCAGCTTAGGTGGAGGTTACGAGCAGTACTTC

J gene: TRBJ2-7
V gene: TRBV2
CDR3 length: 15
clone size: few
D gene: TRBD1
CDR3 protein: CASTQRQGVIYEQYF
CDR3 DNA: TGTGCCAGCACCCAGCGACAGGGGGTAATTTACGAGCAGTACTTC

J gene: TRBJ1-1
V gene: TRBV16
CDR3 length: 14
clone size: NA
D gene: NA
CDR3 protein: CASSLFQGNTEAFF
CDR3 DNA: TGTGCCAGCAGCCTCTTCCAGGGAAACACTGAAGCTTTCTTT

J gene: TRBJ1-2
V gene: TRBV6-5
CDR3 length: 14
clone size: NA
D gene: NA
CDR3 protein: CASSYNGETWGYTF
CDR3 DNA: TGTGCCAGCAGTTACAATGGGGAGACGTGGGGCTACACCTTC

J gene: TRBJ1-2
V gene: TRBV6-1
CDR3 length: 11
clone size: NA
D gene: NA
CDR3 protein: CASLWSYGYTF
CDR3 DNA: TGTGCCAGCCTATGGTCCTATGGCTACACCTTC

J gene: TRBJ2-2
V gene: TRBV11-3
CDR3 length: 14
clone size: NA
D gene: NA
CDR3 protein: CASSPSRSTGELFF
CDR3 DNA: TGTGCCAGCAGCCCCTCCCGGAGCACCGGGGAGCTGTTTTTT

J gene: TRBJ2-7
V gene: TRBV7-2
CDR3 length: 15
clone size: few
D gene: TRBD1
CDR3 protein: CASSLGGTATYEQYF
CDR3 DNA: TGTGCCAGCAGCTTAGGTGGGACAGCCACCTACGAGCAGTACTTC

J gene: TRBJ2-5
V gene: TRBV6-1
CDR3 length: 14
clone size: few
D gene: TRBD1
CDR3 protein: CASSLMTGAQTQYF
CDR3 DNA: TGTGCCAGCAGTCTAATGACAGGGGCCCAGACCCAGTACTTC

J gene: TRBJ2-7
V gene: TRBV7-6
CDR3 length: 17
clone size: few
D gene: TRBD1
CDR3 protein: CASSSTTYGTGNYEQYF
CDR3 DNA: TGTGCCAGCAGCTCCACCACTTACGGGACAGGAAATTACGAGCAGTACTTC

J gene: TRBJ1-1
V gene: TRBV4-2
CDR3 length: 14
clone size: NA
D gene: TRBD1
CDR3 protein: CASSQGGHRGENFF
CDR3 DNA: TGTGCCAGCAGCCAAGGCGGGCACAGGGGAGAGAATTTCTTT

J gene: TRBJ2-2
V gene: TRBV27
CDR3 length: 14
clone size: few
D gene: TRBD1
CDR3 protein: CASSTTGETGELFF
CDR3 DNA: TGTGCCAGCAGTACCACAGGGGAAACCGGGGAGCTGTTTTTT

J gene: TRBJ1-1
V gene: TRBV19
CDR3 length: 14
clone size: NA
D gene: NA
CDR3 protein: CASTMGGKYTEAFF
CDR3 DNA: TGTGCCAGTACCATGGGGGGGAAATACACTGAAGCTTTCTTT

J gene: TRBJ1-2
V gene: TRBV30
CDR3 length: 18
clone size: NA
D gene: NA
CDR3 protein: CAWSVHSRLGTGDYGYTF
CDR3 DNA: TGTGCCTGGAGTGTACACTCCAGGCTCGGGACGGGGGACTATGGCTACACCTTC

J gene: TRBJ1-2
V gene: TRBV12-5
CDR3 length: 14
clone size: NA
D gene: NA
CDR3 protein: CASGYSQANYGYTF
CDR3 DNA: TGTGCTAGTGGTTATAGCCAAGCTAACTATGGCTACACCTTC

J gene: TRBJ2-3
V gene: TRBV5-1
CDR3 length: 16
clone size: NA
D gene: NA
CDR3 protein: CASKLQSLTSTDTQYF
CDR3 DNA: TGCGCCAGCAAACTTCAGAGTTTGACTAGCACAGATACGCAGTATTTT

J gene: TRBJ2-1
V gene: TRBV27
CDR3 length: 13
clone size: NA
D gene: NA
CDR3 protein: CASSSASYNEQFF
CDR3 DNA: TGTGCCAGCAGTTCAGCTAGCTACAATGAGCAGTTCTTC

J gene: TRBJ1-1
V gene: TRBV6-5
CDR3 length: 11
clone size: NA
D gene: TRBD1
CDR3 protein: CATTGGTEAFF
CDR3 DNA: TGTGCCACGACAGGGGGCACTGAAGCTTTCTTT

J gene: TRBJ2-3
V gene: TRBV9
CDR3 length: 14
clone size: NA
D gene: TRBD2
CDR3 protein: CASSSGRVADTQYF
CDR3 DNA: TGTGCCAGCAGTAGCGGGAGGGTCGCAGATACGCAGTATTTT

J gene: TRBJ2-7
V gene: TRBV2
CDR3 length: 15
clone size: NA
D gene: TRBD1
CDR3 protein: CASSEGTGVVYEQYF
CDR3 DNA: TGTGCCAGCAGTGAGGGGACAGGGGTAGTATACGAGCAGTACTTC

J gene: TRBJ1-1
V gene: TRBV5-6
CDR3 length: 12
clone size: NA
D gene: NA
CDR3 protein: CASRDRNTEAFF
CDR3 DNA: TGTGCCAGCAGAGACAGAAACACTGAAGCTTTCTTT

J gene: TRBJ1-4
V gene: TRBV5-1
CDR3 length: 14
clone size: NA
D gene: TRBD1
CDR3 protein: CASSLGQGYEKLFF
CDR3 DNA: TGCGCCAGCAGCTTAGGACAGGGATATGAAAAACTGTTTTTT

J gene: TRBJ2-7
V gene: TRBV9
CDR3 length: 14
clone size: few
D gene: NA
CDR3 protein: CASSGGAGAYEQYF
CDR3 DNA: TGTGCCAGCAGCGGTGGGGCAGGGGCCTACGAGCAGTACTTC

J gene: TRBJ2-1
V gene: TRBV7-9
CDR3 length: 16
clone size: few
D gene: TRBD2
CDR3 protein: CASSSPRGGPGNEQFF
CDR3 DNA: TGTGCCAGCAGCTCCCCCCGCGGGGGGCCGGGGAATGAGCAGTTCTTC

J gene: TRBJ2-7
V gene: TRBV29-1
CDR3 length: 12
clone size: NA
D gene: NA
CDR3 protein: CSVGAGLYEQYF
CDR3 DNA: TGCAGCGTTGGGGCAGGACTCTACGAGCAGTACTTC

J gene: TRBJ1-1
V gene: TRBV28
CDR3 length: 14
clone size: NA
D gene: NA
CDR3 protein: CAISMRGENTEAFF
CDR3 DNA: TGTGCCATCTCCATGCGGGGCGAGAACACTGAAGCTTTCTTT

J gene: TRBJ2-2
V gene: TRBV5-1
CDR3 length: 15
clone size: NA
D gene: NA
CDR3 protein: CASSTSGGNTGELFF
CDR3 DNA: TGCGCCAGCAGCACGTCCGGGGGGAACACCGGGGAGCTGTTTTTT

J gene: TRBJ2-7
V gene: TRBV7-6
CDR3 length: 14
clone size: NA
D gene: NA
CDR3 protein: CASSLAVTSSEKYF
CDR3 DNA: TGTGCCAGCAGCTTAGCCGTTACTAGTTCAGAGAAGTACTTC

J gene: TRBJ2-2
V gene: TRBV10-3
CDR3 length: 11
clone size: NA
D gene: NA
CDR3 protein: CAIGGAGELFF
CDR3 DNA: TGTGCCATCGGAGGGGCCGGGGAGCTGTTTTTT

J gene: TRBJ2-7
V gene: TRBV6-5
CDR3 length: 14
clone size: once
D gene: TRBD1
CDR3 protein: CASSLGQGFNEQYF
CDR3 DNA: TGTGCCAGCAGTCTGGGACAGGGTTTTAATGAGCAGTACTTC

J gene: TRBJ2-5
V gene: TRBV30
CDR3 length: 13
clone size: NA
D gene: NA
CDR3 protein: CAWSDYPQETQYF
CDR3 DNA: TGTGCCTGGAGCGACTACCCCCAAGAGACCCAGTACTTC

J gene: TRBJ2-2
V gene: TRBV19
CDR3 length: 12
clone size: once
D gene: NA
CDR3 protein: CAGRFGTGELFF
CDR3 DNA: TGTGCCGGGAGATTCGGGACCGGGGAGCTGTTTTTT

J gene: TRBJ2-5
V gene: TRBV30
CDR3 length: 13
clone size: once
D gene: NA
CDR3 protein: CAWNRGYQETQYF
CDR3 DNA: TGTGCCTGGAATCGAGGGTACCAAGAGACCCAGTACTTC

J gene: TRBJ1-5
V gene: TRBV2
CDR3 length: 14
clone size: NA
D gene: NA
CDR3 protein: CASKTGGLGQPQHF
CDR3 DNA: TGTGCCAGCAAAACTGGGGGCCTCGGTCAGCCCCAGCATTTT

J gene: TRBJ1-1
V gene: TRBV19
CDR3 length: 14
clone size: NA
D gene: NA
CDR3 protein: CASTSHQVNTEAFF
CDR3 DNA: TGTGCCAGTACTTCGCACCAGGTGAACACTGAAGCTTTCTTT

J gene: TRBJ2-3
V gene: TRBV10-1
CDR3 length: 15
clone size: NA
D gene: TRBD2
CDR3 protein: CARESGGGRTDTQYF
CDR3 DNA: TGCGCCAGGGAGAGCGGGGGGGGACGCACAGATACGCAGTATTTT

J gene: TRBJ2-2
V gene: TRBV6-1
CDR3 length: 16
clone size: NA
D gene: NA
CDR3 protein: CASSEMAGDIHGELFF
CDR3 DNA: TGTGCCAGCAGTGAAATGGCAGGGGACATTCACGGGGAGCTGTTTTTT